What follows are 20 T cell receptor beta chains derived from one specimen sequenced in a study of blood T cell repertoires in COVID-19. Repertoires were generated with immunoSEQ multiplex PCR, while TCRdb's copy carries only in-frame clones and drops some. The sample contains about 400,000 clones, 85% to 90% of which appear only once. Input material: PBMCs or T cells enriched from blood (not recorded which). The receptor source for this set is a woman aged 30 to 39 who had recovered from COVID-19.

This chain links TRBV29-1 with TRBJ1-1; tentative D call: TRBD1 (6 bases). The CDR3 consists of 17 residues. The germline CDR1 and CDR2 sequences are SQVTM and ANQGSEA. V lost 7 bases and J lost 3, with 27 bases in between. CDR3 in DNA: TGCAGCGCTGAGGGACGGGACCTTAACAAGGGGGACACTGAAGCTTTCTTT. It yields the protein CSAEGRDLNKGDTEAFF.

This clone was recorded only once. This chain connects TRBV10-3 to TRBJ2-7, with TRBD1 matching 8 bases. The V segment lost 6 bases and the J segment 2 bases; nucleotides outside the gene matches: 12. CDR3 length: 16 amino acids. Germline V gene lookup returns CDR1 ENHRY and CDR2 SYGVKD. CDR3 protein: CAISTGVGQGPYEQYF. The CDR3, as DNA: TGTGCCATCAGCACCGGAGTAGGACAGGGACCCTACGAGCAGTACTTC.

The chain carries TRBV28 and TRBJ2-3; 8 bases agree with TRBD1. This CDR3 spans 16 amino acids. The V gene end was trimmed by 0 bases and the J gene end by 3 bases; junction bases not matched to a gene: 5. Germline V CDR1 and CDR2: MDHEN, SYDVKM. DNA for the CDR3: TGTGCCAGCAGTTTATGGGGGACAGGCAGGACAGATACGCAGTATTTT. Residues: CASSLWGTGRTDTQYF.

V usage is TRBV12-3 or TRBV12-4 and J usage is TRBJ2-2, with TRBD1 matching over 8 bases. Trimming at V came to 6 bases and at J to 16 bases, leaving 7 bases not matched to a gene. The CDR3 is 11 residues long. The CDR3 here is CASSPGTGPFF. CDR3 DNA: TGTGCCAGCAGCCCCGGGACAGGCCCGTTTTTT.

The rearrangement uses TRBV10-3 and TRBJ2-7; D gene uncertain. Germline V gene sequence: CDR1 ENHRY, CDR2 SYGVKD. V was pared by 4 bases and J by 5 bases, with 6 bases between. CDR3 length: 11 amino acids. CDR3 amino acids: CAISGQNEQYF. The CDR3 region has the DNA TGTGCCATCAGTGGACAAAACGAGCAGTACTTC.

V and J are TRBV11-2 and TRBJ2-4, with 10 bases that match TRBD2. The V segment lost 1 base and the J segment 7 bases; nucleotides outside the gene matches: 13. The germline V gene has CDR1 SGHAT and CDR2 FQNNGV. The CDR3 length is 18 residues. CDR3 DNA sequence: TGTGCCAGCAGCTTAGCGGTTGGGCTAGCGGGAGTTGGGAACATTCAGTACTTC. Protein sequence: CASSLAVGLAGVGNIQYF. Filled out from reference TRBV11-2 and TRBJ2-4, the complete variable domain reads EAGVAQSPRYKIIEKRQSVAFWCNPISGHATLYWYQQILGQGPKLLIQFQNNGVVDDSQLPKDRFSAERLKGVDSTLKIQPAKLEDSAVYLCASSLAVGLAGVGNIQYFGAGTRLSVL.

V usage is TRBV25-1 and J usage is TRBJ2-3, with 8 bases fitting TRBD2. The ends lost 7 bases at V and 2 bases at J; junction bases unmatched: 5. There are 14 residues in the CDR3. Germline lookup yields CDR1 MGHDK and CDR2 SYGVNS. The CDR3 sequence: CASTAGAHTDTQYF. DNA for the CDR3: TGTGCCAGCACAGCGGGGGCTCACACAGATACGCAGTATTTT.

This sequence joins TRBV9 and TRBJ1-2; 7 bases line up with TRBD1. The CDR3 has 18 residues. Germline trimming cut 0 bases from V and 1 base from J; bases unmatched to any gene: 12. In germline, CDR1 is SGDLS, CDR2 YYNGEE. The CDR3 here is CASSVESRGQRSNYGYTF. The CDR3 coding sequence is TGTGCCAGCAGCGTAGAGAGTCGGGGACAGAGAAGTAACTATGGCTACACCTTC.

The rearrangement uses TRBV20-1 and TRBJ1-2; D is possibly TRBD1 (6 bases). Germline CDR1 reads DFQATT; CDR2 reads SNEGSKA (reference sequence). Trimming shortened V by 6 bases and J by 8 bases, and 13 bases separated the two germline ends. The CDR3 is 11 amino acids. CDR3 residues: CSAPDSDGYTF. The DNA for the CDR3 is TGCAGTGCGCCGGACAGTGACGGCTACACCTTC.

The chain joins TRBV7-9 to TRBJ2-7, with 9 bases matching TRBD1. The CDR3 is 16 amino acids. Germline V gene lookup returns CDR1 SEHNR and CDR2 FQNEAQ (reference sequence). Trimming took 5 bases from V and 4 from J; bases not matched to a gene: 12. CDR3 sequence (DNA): TGTGCCAGCAGCCAACAGGGGGCCTTAGTGTCGTACGAGCAGTACTTC. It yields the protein CASSQQGALVSYEQYF. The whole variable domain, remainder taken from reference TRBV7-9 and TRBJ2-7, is DTGVSQNPRHKITKRGQNVTFRCDPISEHNRLYWYRQTLGQGPEFLTYFQNEAQLEKSRLLSDRFSAERPKGSFSTLEIQRTEQGDSAMYLCASSQQGALVSYEQYFGPGTRLTVT.

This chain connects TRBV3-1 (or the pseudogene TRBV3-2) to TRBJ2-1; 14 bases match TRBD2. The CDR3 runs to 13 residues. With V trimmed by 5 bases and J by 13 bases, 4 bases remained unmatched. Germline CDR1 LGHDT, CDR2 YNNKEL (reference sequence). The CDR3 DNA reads TGTGCCAGCAGCGACGGACTAGCGGGAGGTCAGTTCTTC. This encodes CASSDGLAGGQFF.

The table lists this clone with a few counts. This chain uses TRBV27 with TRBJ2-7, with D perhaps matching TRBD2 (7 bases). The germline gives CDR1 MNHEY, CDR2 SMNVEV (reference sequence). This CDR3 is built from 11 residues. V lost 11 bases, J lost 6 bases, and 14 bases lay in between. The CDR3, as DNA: TGTGCCTGCCAGAGGGGGGGCGAGCAGTACTTC. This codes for CACQRGGEQYF.

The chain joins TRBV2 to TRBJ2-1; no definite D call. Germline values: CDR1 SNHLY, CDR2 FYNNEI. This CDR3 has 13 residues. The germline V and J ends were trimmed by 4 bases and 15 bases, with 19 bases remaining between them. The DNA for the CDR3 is TGTGCCAGCAGTGTAGGAGTCATTAGCCCCCTGTTCTTC. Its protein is CASSVGVISPLFF. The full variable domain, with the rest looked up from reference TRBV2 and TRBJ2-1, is EPEVTQTPSHQVTQMGQEVILRCVPISNHLYFYWYRQILGQKVEFLVSFYNNEISEKSEIFDDQFSVERPDGSNFTLKIRSTKLEDSAMYFCASSVGVISPLFFGPGTRLTVL.

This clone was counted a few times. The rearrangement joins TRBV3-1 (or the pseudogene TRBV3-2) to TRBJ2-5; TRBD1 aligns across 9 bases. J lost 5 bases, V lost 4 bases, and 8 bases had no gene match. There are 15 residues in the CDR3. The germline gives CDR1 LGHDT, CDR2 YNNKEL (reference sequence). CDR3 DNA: TGTGCCAGCAGCCGGGTCGGGACAGGGCTGGAGACCCAGTACTTC. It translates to CASSRVGTGLETQYF.

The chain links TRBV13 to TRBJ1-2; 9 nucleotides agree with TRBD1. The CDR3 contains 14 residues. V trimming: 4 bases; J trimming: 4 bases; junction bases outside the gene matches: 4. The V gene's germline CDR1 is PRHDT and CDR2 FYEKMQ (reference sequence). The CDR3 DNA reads TGTGCCAGCAGCTATACAGGGGGCGGCTATGGCTACACCTTC. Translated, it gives CASSYTGGGYGYTF.

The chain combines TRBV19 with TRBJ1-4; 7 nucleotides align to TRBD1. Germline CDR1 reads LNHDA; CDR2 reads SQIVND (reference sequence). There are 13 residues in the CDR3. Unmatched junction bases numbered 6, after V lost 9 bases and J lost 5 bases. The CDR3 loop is CASRARGNEKLFF. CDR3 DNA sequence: TGTGCCAGCCGAGCCAGGGGGAATGAAAAACTGTTTTTT.

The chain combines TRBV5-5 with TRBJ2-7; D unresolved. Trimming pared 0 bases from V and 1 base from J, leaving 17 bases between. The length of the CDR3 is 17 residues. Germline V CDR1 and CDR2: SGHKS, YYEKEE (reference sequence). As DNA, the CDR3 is TGTGCCAGCAGCTTGGTCGCGTTTACGGTAGTTTCCTACGAGCAGTACTTC. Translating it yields CASSLVAFTVVSYEQYF.

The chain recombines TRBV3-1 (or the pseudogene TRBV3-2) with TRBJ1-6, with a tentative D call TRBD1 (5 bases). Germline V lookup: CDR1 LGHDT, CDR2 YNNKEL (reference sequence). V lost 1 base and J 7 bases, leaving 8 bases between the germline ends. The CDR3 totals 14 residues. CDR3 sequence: CASSQGDSNSPLHF. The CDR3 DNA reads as TGTGCCAGCAGCCAAGGCGACAGCAATTCACCCCTCCACTTT.

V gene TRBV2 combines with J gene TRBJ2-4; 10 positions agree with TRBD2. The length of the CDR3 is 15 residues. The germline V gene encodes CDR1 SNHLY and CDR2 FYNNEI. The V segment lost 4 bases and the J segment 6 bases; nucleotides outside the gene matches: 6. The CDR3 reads CASSGTSGDPNIQYF. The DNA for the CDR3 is TGTGCCAGCAGTGGGACTAGCGGAGACCCAAACATTCAGTACTTC.

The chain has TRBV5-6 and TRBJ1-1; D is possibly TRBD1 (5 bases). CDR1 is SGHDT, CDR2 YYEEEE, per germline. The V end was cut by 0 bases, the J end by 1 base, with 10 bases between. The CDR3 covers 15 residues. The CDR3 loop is CASSLGGGANTEAFF. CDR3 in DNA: TGTGCCAGCAGCTTGGGGGGAGGGGCGAACACTGAAGCTTTCTTT.